This T cell receptor (beta chain) was sequenced during a study of T cell changes during pregnancy in multiple sclerosis. CDR1 is MNHEY, CDR2 SVGAGI, per germline. Trimming at V came to 0 bases and at J to 2 bases, leaving 4 bases not matched to a gene. The CDR3 spans 16 residues. TCRdb's table, derived via immunoSEQ multiplex PCR, lists solely in-frame clones and lacks some. This table has tens of thousands of clones, around 80% appearing once. The input for sequencing was CD4+ T cells from peripheral blood mononuclear cells, taken before pregnancy. This clonotype originated in a female donor with multiple sclerosis, enrolled in a pregnancy study. This chain uses TRBV6-5 with TRBJ2-7; 10 nucleotides agree with TRBD1. CDR3 protein: CASSYSGTGAAYEQYF. The CDR3 DNA follows: TGTGCCAGCAGTTACTCCGGGACAGGGGCAGCCTACGAGCAGTACTTC.